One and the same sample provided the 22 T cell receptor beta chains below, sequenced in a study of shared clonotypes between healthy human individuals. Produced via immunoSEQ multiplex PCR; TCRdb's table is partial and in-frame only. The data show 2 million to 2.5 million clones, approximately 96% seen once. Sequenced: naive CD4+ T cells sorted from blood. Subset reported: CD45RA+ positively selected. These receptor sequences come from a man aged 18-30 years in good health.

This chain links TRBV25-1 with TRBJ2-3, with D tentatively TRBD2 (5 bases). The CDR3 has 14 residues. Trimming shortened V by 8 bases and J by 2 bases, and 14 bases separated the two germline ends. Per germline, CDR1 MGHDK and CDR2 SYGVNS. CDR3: CASWEPRNTDTQYF. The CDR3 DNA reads TGTGCCAGCTGGGAGCCGAGGAACACAGATACGCAGTATTTT.

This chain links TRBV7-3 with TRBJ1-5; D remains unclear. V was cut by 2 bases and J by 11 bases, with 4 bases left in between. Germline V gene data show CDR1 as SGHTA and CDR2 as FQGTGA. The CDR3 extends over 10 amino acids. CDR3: CASSLLSQHF. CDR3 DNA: TGTGCCAGCAGCTTATTATCCCAGCATTTT.

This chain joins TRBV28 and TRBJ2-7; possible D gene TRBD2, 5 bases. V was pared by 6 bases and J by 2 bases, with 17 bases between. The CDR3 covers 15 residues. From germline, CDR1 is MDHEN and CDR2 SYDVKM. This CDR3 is CASSARGKKTYEQYF. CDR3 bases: TGTGCCAGCAGCGCCCGGGGTAAAAAGACCTACGAGCAGTACTTC.

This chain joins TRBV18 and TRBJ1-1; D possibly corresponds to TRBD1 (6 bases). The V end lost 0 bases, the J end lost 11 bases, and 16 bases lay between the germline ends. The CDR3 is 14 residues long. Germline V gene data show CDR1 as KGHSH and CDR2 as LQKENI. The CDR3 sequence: CASSPPWTRGLAFF. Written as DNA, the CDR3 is TGTGCCAGCTCACCACCGTGGACCAGGGGTTTGGCTTTCTTT. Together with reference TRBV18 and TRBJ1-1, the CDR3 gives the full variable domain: NAGVMQNPRHLVRRRGQEARLRCSPMKGHSHVYWYRQLPEEGLKFMVYLQKENIIDESGMPKERFSAEFPKEGPSILRIQQVVRGDSAAYFCASSPPWTRGLAFFGQGTRLTVV.

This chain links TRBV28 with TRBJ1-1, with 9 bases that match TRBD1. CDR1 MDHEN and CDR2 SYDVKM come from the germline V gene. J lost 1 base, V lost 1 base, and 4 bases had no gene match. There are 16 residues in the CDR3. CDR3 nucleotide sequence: TGTGCCAGCAGTTTATTCCTGGGACAGGGGAACACTGAAGCTTTCTTT. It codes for CASSLFLGQGNTEAFF.

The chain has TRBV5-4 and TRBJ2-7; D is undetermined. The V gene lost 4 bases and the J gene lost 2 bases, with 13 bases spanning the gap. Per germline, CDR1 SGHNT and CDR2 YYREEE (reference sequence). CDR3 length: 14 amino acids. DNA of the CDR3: TGTGCCAGCAGCCTGGGATCAGGCGCCTACGAGCAGTACTTC. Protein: CASSLGSGAYEQYF.

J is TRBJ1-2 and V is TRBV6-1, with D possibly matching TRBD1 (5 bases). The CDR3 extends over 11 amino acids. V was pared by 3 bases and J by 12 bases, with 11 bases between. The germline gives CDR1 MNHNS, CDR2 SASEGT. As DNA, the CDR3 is TGTGCCAGCAGTGAGTTTAGGGGAGACACCTTC. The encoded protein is CASSEFRGDTF.

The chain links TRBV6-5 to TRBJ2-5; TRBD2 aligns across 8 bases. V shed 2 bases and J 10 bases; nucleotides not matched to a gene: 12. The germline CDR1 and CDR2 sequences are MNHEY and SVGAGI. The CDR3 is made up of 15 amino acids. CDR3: CASSYGGLGGRLQYF. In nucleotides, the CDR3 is TGTGCCAGCAGTTACGGGGGACTAGGGGGTCGACTCCAGTACTTC.

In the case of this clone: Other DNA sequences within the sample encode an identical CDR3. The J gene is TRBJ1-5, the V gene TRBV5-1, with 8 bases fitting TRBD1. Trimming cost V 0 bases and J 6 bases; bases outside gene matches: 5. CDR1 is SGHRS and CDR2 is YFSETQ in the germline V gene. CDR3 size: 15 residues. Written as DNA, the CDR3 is TGCGCCAGCAGCTTGGCCGGACAGGGTTCTCAGCCCCAGCATTTT. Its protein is CASSLAGQGSQPQHF.

CDR3 coding DNA: TGTGCCAGCAGCCAGACCCGGACAGGGGGCACAGATACGCAGTATTTT. Translating it yields CASSQTRTGGTDTQYF. This rearrangement joins TRBV7-2 to TRBJ2-3; 9 bases agree with TRBD1. V dropped 5 bases and J dropped 1; count of bases not matched to a gene: 7. The CDR3 spans 16 residues. Germline V gene sequence: CDR1 SGHTA, CDR2 FQGNSA.

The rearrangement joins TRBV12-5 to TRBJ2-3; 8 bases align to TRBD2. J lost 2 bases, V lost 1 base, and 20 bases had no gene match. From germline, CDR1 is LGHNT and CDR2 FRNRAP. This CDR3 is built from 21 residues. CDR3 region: CASGLATDKTSSGSPTDTQYF. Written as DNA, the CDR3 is TGTGCTAGTGGTTTGGCCACCGATAAGACGTCCAGCGGGAGTCCCACAGATACGCAGTATTTT.

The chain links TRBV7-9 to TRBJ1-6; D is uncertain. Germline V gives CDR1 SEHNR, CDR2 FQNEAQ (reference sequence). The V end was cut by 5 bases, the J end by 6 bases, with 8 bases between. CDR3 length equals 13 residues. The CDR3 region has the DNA TGTGCCAGCAGCCTCTCTAGTAATTCACCCCTCCACTTT. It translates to CASSLSSNSPLHF.

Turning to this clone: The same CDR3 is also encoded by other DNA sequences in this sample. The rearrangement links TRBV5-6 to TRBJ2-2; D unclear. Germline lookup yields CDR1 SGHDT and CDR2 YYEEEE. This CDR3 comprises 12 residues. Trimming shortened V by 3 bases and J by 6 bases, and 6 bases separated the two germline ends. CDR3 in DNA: TGTGCCAGCAGCTCCCTTCCCGGGGAGCTGTTTTTT. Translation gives CASSSLPGELFF.

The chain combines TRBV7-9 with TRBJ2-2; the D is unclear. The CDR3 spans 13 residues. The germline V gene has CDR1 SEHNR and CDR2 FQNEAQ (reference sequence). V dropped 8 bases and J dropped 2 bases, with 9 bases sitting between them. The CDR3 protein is CASASSNTGELFF. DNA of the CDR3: TGTGCCAGCGCCTCCTCAAACACCGGGGAGCTGTTTTTT.

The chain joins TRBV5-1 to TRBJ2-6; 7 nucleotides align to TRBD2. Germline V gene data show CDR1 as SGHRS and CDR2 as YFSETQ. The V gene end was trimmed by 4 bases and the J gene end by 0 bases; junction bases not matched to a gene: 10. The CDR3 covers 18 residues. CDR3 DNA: TGCGCCAGCAGCGAGCCGGGGAGGGAACACTCTGGGGCCAACGTCCTGACTTTC. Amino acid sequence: CASSEPGREHSGANVLTF.

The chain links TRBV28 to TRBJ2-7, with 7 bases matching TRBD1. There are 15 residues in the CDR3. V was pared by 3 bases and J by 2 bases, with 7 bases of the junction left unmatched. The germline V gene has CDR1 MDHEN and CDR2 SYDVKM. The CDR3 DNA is TGTGCCAGCAGTTTCCGAGACAGGGTCGCCTACGAGCAGTACTTC. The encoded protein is CASSFRDRVAYEQYF.

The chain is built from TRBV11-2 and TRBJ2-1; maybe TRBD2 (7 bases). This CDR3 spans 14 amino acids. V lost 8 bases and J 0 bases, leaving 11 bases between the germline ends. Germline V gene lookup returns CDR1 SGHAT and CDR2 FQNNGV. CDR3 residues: CASLGGPSYNEQFF. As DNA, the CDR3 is TGTGCCAGCTTGGGGGGGCCCTCCTACAATGAGCAGTTCTTC.

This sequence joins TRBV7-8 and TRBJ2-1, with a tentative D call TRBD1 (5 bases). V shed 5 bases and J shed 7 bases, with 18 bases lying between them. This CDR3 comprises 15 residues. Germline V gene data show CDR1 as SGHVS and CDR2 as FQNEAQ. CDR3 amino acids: CASSRDSAWGNEQFF. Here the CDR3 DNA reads TGTGCCAGCAGCCGAGACAGCGCTTGGGGTAATGAGCAGTTCTTC.

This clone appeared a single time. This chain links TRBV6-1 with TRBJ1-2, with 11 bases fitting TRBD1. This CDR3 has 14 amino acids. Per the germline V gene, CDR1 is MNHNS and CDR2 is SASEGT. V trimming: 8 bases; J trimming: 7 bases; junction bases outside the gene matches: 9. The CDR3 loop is CASHRDRGASGYTF. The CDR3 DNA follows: TGTGCCAGCCACCGGGACAGGGGGGCGAGTGGCTACACCTTC.

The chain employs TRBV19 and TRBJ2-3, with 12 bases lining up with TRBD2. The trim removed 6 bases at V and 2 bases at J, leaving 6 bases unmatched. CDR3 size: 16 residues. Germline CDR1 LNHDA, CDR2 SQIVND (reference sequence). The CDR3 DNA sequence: TGTGCCAGTAGAACACTAGCGGGGGGCTCCACAGATACGCAGTATTTT. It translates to CASRTLAGGSTDTQYF.

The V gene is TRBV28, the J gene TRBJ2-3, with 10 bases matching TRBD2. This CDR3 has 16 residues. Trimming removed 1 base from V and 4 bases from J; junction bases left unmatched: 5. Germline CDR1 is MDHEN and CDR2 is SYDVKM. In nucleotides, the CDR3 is TGTGCCAGCAGTTTATCCCAACTAGCGGGGCCAGATACGCAGTATTTT. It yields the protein CASSLSQLAGPDTQYF.

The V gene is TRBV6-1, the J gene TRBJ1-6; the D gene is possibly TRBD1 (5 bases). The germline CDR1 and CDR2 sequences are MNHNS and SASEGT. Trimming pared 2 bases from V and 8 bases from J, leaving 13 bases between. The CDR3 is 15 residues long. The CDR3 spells CASSERGPTYSPLHF. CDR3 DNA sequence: TGTGCCAGCAGTGAACGGGGACCCACTTATTCACCCCTCCACTTT.